This TCR beta chain emerged from a study of blood T cell repertoires in COVID-19. Study-level information: Italy, Spain and the United States were the sources of the convalescent and acute COVID-19 samples. T cells, B-cell-depleted T cells, or PBMCs supplied cDNA or gDNA.

Produced via immunoSEQ multiplex PCR; TCRdb's table is partial and in-frame only. The sample comprises 250,000 to 350,000 clones, about four fifths of which are singletons, and roughly 1.5% rests with the top ten. After removal of 6 bases from V and 3 bases from J, the junction contained 8 bases not matched to a gene. The CDR3 has 17 amino acids. Per the germline V gene, CDR1 is SNHLY and CDR2 is FYNNEI. It was during active infection that Seattle patients were enrolled and then longitudinally followed. Sequencing was carried out using peripheral blood. This receptor was identified in a human donor with COVID-19, enrolled during active disease. The donor label of this sample is uncertain. This chain uses TRBV2 with TRBJ2-1, with 13 bases matching TRBD2. The CDR3 region has the DNA TGTGCCAGCAGGCCAAGACTAGCGGGAGGCGTCTACAATGAGCAGTTCTTC. Translation: CASRPRLAGGVYNEQFF.